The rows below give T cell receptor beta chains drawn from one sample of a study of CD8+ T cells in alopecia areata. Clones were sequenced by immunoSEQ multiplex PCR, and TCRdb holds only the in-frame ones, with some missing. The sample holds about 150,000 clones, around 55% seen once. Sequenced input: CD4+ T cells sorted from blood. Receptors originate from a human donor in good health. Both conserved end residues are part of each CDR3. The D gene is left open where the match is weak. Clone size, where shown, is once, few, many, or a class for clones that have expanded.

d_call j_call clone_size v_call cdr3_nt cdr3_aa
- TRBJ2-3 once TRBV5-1 TGCGCCACCTATCCGGGACTCCGCACAGATACGCAGTATTTT CATYPGLRTDTQYF
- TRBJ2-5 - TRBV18 TGTGCCAGCTCACCAAGGCAGGGCGAAGAGACCCAGTACTTC CASSPRQGEETQYF
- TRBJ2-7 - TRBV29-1 TGCAGCGCCCTGGGGGATTACGAGCAGTACTTC CSALGDYEQYF
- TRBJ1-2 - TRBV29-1 TGCAGCGCTTCAGGGGATGGCTACACCTTC CSASGDGYTF
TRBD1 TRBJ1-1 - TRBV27 TGTGCCAGCAGTTTGGACAGGGGGACTGAAGCTTTCTTT CASSLDRGTEAFF
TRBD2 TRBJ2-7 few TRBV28 TGTGCCAGCAGCCATCGGGGGGAGGAGGGTGAGCAGTACTTC CASSHRGEEGEQYF
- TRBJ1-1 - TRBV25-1 TGTGCCAGCAGTGTAGGGCAGGTGACTGAAGCTTTCTTT CASSVGQVTEAFF
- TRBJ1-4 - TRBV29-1 TGCAGCGTTCGGAGGACCGCCCTGAATGAAAAACTGTTTTTT CSVRRTALNEKLFF
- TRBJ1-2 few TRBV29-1 TGCAGCGTCCATCAGGCTGGCTATGGCTACACCTTC CSVHQAGYGYTF
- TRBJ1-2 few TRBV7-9 TGTGCCAGCACCAAAATGGAACAGTCCTATGGCTACACCTTC CASTKMEQSYGYTF
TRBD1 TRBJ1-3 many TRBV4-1 TGCGCCAGCAGCCAACAGTGGGACAGGGGGGCAGGAAACACCATATATTTT CASSQQWDRGAGNTIYF
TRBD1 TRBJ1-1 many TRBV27 TGTGCCAGCAGTTCGTGGACAGGGGGAAACACTGAAGCTTTCTTT CASSSWTGGNTEAFF
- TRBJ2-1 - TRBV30 TGTGCCTGGAGTCCTAGTCTCGATGAGCAGTTCTTC CAWSPSLDEQFF
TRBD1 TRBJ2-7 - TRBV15 TGTGCCACCAGCAGAGTAAGGACAGGGTCCCACGAGCAGTACTTC CATSRVRTGSHEQYF
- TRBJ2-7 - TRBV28 TGTGCCAGCAGTTTAAGGGGGTACGAGCAGTACTTC CASSLRGYEQYF
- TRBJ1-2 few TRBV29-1 TGCAGCGTTAATCCCCGGGAGGTCAGAGGCTACACCTTC CSVNPREVRGYTF